This is a list of T cell receptor beta chains from one sample in a study of CD8+CD57+ T cells in acquired aplastic anemia. In TCRdb, the reads were re-called with MiXCR into one record per CDR3 protein. Here the sample spans roughly 160,000 distinct CDR3 sequences, 60% to 80% being singletons. The sequenced sample consisted of sorted CD4+, CD8+, or CD8+CD57+ T cells (not recorded which) from PBMCs. These receptors all stem from a human donor with aplastic anemia. CDR3s include the opening cysteine and the closing phenylalanine or tryptophan. Each record gives: clone size, V gene, D gene, J gene, CDR3 protein, CDR3 DNA. The D gene is left open where the match is weak. The listing skips clone size in some rows; elsewhere it reads once, few, many or a size class.

.	TRBV15	.	TRBJ2-2	CATSSRAQTGELFF	TGTGCCACCAGCTCCCGGGCCCAAACCGGGGAGCTGTTTTTT
once	TRBV5-1	.	TRBJ1-4	CASSHRGANEKLFF	TGCGCCAGCAGCCACCGAGGGGCTAATGAAAAACTGTTTTTT
.	TRBV2	TRBD2	TRBJ2-3	CASNRLAGSTDTQYF	TGTGCCAGCAACCGACTAGCGGGGAGCACAGATACGCAGTATTTT
.	TRBV7-8	TRBD1	TRBJ2-2	CASSVRTGEANTGELFF	TGTGCCAGCAGCGTCCGGACAGGAGAGGCGAACACCGGGGAGCTGTTTTTT
few	TRBV7-6	TRBD1	TRBJ2-1	CASSFGEGQAFF	TGTGCCAGCAGCTTCGGAGAGGGACAGGCGTTCTTC
.	TRBV6-5	.	TRBJ1-4	CASSYRGPGEKLFF	TGTGCCAGCAGTTACCGGGGGCCGGGTGAAAAACTGTTTTTT
many	TRBV6-4	TRBD1	TRBJ1-6	CASSDSTQGNSPLHF	TGTGCCAGCAGTGACTCGACACAGGGGAATTCACCCCTCCACTTT
.	TRBV19	.	TRBJ2-5	CASSRTGKETQYF	TGTGCCAGTAGTCGAACAGGGAAAGAGACCCAGTACTTC
few	TRBV2	.	TRBJ2-5	CASREGETQYF	TGTGCCAGCAGGGAGGGGGAGACCCAGTACTTC
few	TRBV20-1	TRBD2	TRBJ2-5	CSAQRAGQETQYF	TGCAGTGCCCAGAGAGCGGGGCAAGAGACCCAGTACTTC
once	TRBV20-1	.	TRBJ1-3	CSARGWLGNTIYF	TGCAGTGCTAGAGGGTGGCTCGGAAACACCATATATTTT
.	TRBV19	.	TRBJ1-4	CASSRRGEKLFF	TGTGCCAGTAGTCGCCGGGGGGAAAAACTGTTTTTT
.	TRBV2	.	TRBJ1-6	CASSDWRNSPLHF	TGTGCCAGCAGTGATTGGAGGAATTCACCCCTCCACTTT
.	TRBV14	TRBD1	TRBJ1-6	CASSLGQVGSPLHF	TGTGCCAGCAGCCTGGGACAGGTCGGTTCACCCCTCCACTTT
.	TRBV7-9	.	TRBJ2-3	CASSYPASASTDTQYF	TGTGCCAGCAGCTATCCGGCAAGTGCTAGCACAGATACGCAGTATTTT
.	TRBV12-3/TRBV12-4	TRBD2	TRBJ2-3	CASTGTSGRVTDTQYF	TGTGCCAGCACAGGGACCAGCGGGAGGGTAACAGATACGCAGTATTTT
.	TRBV7-9	TRBD1	TRBJ2-1	CASSISLTRWTGSYEQFF	TGTGCCAGCAGCATCTCCTTGACCCGCTGGACAGGCTCGTATGAGCAGTTCTTC